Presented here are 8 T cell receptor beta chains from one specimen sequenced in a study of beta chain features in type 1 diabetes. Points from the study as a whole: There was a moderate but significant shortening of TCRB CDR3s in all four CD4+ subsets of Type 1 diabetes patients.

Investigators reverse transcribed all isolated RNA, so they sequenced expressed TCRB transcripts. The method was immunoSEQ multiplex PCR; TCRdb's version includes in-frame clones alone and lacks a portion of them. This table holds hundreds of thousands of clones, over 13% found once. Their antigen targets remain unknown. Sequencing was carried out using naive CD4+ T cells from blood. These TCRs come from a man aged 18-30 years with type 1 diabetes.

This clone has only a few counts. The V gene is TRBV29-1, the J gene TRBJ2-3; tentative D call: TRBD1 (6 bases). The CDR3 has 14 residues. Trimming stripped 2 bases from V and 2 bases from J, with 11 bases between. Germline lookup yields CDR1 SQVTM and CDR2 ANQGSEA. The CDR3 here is CSVEQGRNTDTQYF. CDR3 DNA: TGCAGCGTTGAACAGGGGCGGAACACAGATACGCAGTATTTT.

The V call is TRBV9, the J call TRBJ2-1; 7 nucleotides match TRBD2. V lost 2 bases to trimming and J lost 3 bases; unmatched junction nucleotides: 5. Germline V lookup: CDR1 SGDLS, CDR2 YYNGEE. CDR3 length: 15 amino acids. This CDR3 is CASSVSSGFYNEQFF. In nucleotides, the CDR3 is TGTGCCAGCAGCGTGAGTAGCGGGTTCTACAATGAGCAGTTCTTC.

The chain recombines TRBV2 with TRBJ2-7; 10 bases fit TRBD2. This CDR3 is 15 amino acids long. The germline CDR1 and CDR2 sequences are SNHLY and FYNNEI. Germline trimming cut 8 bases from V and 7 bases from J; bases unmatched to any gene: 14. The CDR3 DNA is TGTGCCAGCCAACCCCGAGCGGGAGGGCCGGGTGAGCAGTACTTC. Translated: CASQPRAGGPGEQYF.

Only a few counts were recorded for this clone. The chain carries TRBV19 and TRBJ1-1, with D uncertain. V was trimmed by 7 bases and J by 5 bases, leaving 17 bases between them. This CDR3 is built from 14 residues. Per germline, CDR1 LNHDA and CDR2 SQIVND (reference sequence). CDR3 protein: CASTVQKKVTEAFF. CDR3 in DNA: TGTGCCAGTACTGTACAAAAGAAGGTAACTGAAGCTTTCTTT.

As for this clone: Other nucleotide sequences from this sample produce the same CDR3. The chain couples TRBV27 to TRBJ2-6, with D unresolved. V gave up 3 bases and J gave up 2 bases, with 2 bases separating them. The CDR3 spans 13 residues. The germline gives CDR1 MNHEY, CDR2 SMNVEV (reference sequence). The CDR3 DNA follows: TGTGCCAGCAGTTTTGCTGGGGCCAACGTCCTGACTTTC. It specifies CASSFAGANVLTF.

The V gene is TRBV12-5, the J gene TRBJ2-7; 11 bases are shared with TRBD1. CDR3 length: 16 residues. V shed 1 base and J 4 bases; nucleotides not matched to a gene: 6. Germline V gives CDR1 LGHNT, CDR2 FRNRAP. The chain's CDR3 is CASGLGPGQGVYEQYF. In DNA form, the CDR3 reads TGTGCTAGTGGTTTGGGACCGGGACAGGGGGTATACGAGCAGTACTTC.

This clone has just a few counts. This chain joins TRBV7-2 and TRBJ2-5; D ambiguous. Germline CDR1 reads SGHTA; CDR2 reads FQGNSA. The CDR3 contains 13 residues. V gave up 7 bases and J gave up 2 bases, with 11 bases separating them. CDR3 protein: CASNHGQQETQYF. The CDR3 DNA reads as TGTGCCAGCAACCACGGCCAACAAGAGACCCAGTACTTC.

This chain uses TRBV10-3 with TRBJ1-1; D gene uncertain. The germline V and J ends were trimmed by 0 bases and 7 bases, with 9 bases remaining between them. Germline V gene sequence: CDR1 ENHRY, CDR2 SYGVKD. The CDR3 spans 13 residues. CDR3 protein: CAISESLTIEAFF. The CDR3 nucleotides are TGTGCCATCAGTGAGTCGTTGACAATTGAAGCTTTCTTT.